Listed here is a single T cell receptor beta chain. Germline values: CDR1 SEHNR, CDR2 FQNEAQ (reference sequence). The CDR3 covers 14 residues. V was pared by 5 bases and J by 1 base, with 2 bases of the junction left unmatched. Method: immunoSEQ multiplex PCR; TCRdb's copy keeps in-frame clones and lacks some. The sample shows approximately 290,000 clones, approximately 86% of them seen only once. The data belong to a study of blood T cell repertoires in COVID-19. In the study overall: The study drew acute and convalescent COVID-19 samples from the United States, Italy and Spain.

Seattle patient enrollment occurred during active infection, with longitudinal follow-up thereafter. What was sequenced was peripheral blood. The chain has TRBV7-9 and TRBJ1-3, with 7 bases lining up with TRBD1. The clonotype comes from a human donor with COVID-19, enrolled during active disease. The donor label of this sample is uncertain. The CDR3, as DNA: TGTGCCAGCAGCGTGGACAGGTCTGGAAACACCATATATTTT. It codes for CASSVDRSGNTIYF. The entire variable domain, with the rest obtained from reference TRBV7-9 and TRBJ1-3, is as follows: DTGVSQNPRHKITKRGQNVTFRCDPISEHNRLYWYRQTLGQGPEFLTYFQNEAQLEKSRLLSDRFSAERPKGSFSTLEIQRTEQGDSAMYLCASSVDRSGNTIYFGEGSWLTVV.